One sample yielded the 20 T cell receptor beta chains listed below, sequenced in a study of blood T cells in healthy people across ages (dated by TCRdb to the mid-2010s). The library came from 5' RACE. TCRdb lists the instrument as Illumina HiSeq 2500. A second 7 to 11 cycle PCR used a sample-barcoded 5' primer and a J-beta primer mix. TCRdb took the public reads, trimmed them with fastp at Q25, ran MiXCR for clone calling and kept in-frame beta chains. Rows with one shared CDR3 protein collapse into an entry with the most common genes and DNA. Counted in this sample were over 1,300,000 distinct CDR3 sequences; approximately 63% of them appeared once. The ten largest clones take up more than 6% of the sample. Sequences were obtained from blood. The origin of the receptors is a man aged 18-30 years in good health.

The DNA for the CDR3 is TGTGCCAGCAGTTTATTTCAAGGGCAGTCTAGAGGCTACACCTTC. Residues: CASSLFQGQSRGYTF. The V call is TRBV12-3 or TRBV12-4, the J call TRBJ1-2; unclear D gene. This CDR3 region has 15 residues. Trimming left V 2 bases short and J 8 bases short, with 18 bases between.

The rearrangement uses TRBV15 and TRBJ1-3; D call uncertain. Germline V lookup: CDR1 LNHNV, CDR2 YYDKDF (reference sequence). The CDR3 spans 15 residues. V was trimmed by 1 base and J by 1 base, leaving 8 bases between them. CDR3 sequence (DNA): TGTGCCACCAGCAGAGGTGGGAGATCTGGAAACACCATATATTTT. Translated: CATSRGGRSGNTIYF.

The rearrangement links TRBV20-1 to TRBJ2-5; TRBD1 or TRBD2 may be the D gene (6 bases each). The CDR3 contains 14 residues. Trimming cost V 2 bases and J 2 bases, with 12 bases left between them. Germline loops: CDR1 DFQATT, CDR2 SNEGSKA (reference sequence). This chain's CDR3 is CSARYGGIQETQYF. The CDR3 DNA follows: TGCAGTGCTAGATACGGGGGCATACAAGAGACCCAGTACTTC.

This clonotype was seen a single time. The chain uses TRBV4-3 and TRBJ2-7; TRBD2 matches at 8 bases. Germline CDR1 reads LGHNA; CDR2 reads YSLEER. The CDR3 has 15 residues. The trim removed 2 bases at V and 1 base at J, leaving 4 bases unmatched. CDR3 sequence (DNA): TGCGCCAGCAGCCAAACGACTAGCGCGTCCTACGAGCAGTACTTC. Its protein product is CASSQTTSASYEQYF.

The V gene is TRBV29-1, the J gene TRBJ2-1, with D perhaps being TRBD1 or TRBD2 (5 bases each). This CDR3 has 12 residues. Germline CDR1 and CDR2: SQVTM and ANQGSEA. V was clipped by 4 bases and J by 8 bases, with 12 bases between them. The CDR3 protein is CSVAGSVDEQFF. As DNA, the CDR3 is TGCAGCGTTGCAGGGAGTGTGGATGAGCAGTTCTTC.

This rearrangement joins TRBV20-1 to TRBJ2-3; TRBD2 might be the D (6 bases). Germline lookup yields CDR1 DFQATT and CDR2 SNEGSKA (reference sequence). The CDR3 has 14 amino acids. With 2 bases removed from V and 2 bases from J, the gap between germline ends came to 11 bases. Written as DNA, the CDR3 is TGCAGTGCTAGAAACCGGGAGTCCACAGATACGCAGTATTTT. Its translation is CSARNRESTDTQYF.

This clonotype occurred a few times. The chain carries TRBV5-6 and TRBJ2-7; 8 nucleotides match TRBD1. Germline CDR1 and CDR2: SGHDT and YYEEEE. This CDR3 has 15 residues. V gave up 0 bases and J gave up 4 bases; unmatched junction bases: 6. CDR3 DNA: TGTGCCAGCAGCTTGGGACAGGGGCTTACTTACGAGCAGTACTTC. Protein product: CASSLGQGLTYEQYF.

This chain links TRBV21-1 with TRBJ2-7; TRBD2, as called in the table, went unchecked against the DNA. TRBV21-1 is a pseudogene. The CDR3 loop spans 14 amino acids. CDR3 region: CASSTWDYFYEQYF. DNA for the CDR3: TGTGCCAGCAGCACTTGGGACTACTTCTACGAGCAGTACTTC.

The J gene is TRBJ2-5, the V gene TRBV15; D tentatively reads TRBD1 or TRBD2 (5 bases each). Deletions cut 8 bases from V and 11 bases from J, with 18 bases between. Germline values: CDR1 LNHNV, CDR2 YYDKDF (reference sequence). This CDR3 region has 12 residues. The CDR3 here is CATGDGTWEQYF. DNA for the CDR3: TGTGCCACCGGGGACGGGACGTGGGAGCAGTACTTC.

A single count supports this clonotype. V gene TRBV7-2 combines with J gene TRBJ2-1, with 11 bases lining up with TRBD2. Trimming at V came to 6 bases and at J to 6 bases, leaving 7 bases not matched to a gene. The germline CDR1 and CDR2 sequences are SGHTA and FQGNSA. The CDR3 has 15 residues. The CDR3 DNA follows: TGTGCCAGCAGGGAGACTAGCGGGATGGGCAATGAGCAGTTCTTC. It translates to CASRETSGMGNEQFF. Based on the CDR3 plus reference TRBV7-2 and TRBJ2-1, the full variable domain is GAGVSQSPSNKVTEKGKDVELRCDPISGHTALYWYRQSLGQGLEFLIYFQGNSAPDKSGLPSDRFSAERTGGSVSTLTIQRTQQEDSAVYLCASRETSGMGNEQFFGPGTRLTVL.

The chain uses TRBV18 and TRBJ2-5; D unclear. The germline V gene has CDR1 KGHSH and CDR2 LQKENI. This CDR3 is 14 amino acids long. Trimming removed 4 bases at V and 11 bases at J, with 20 bases between. CDR3 DNA: TGTGCCAGCTCACAGGGCAGTATCTACGAAGAGCAGTACTTC. Amino acid sequence: CASSQGSIYEEQYF.

This chain links TRBV7-9 with TRBJ2-1; D not certain. V was pared by 5 bases and J by 4 bases, with 9 bases between. CDR3 size: 13 residues. Germline V lookup: CDR1 SEHNR, CDR2 FQNEAQ (reference sequence). The CDR3 DNA sequence: TGTGCCAGCAGCCCCCCAGAGTACAATGAGCAGTTCTTC. This translates into CASSPPEYNEQFF.

This chain connects TRBV27 to TRBJ2-3, with TRBD2 identical over 7 bases. Per germline, CDR1 MNHEY and CDR2 SMNVEV (reference sequence). The CDR3 loop spans 16 amino acids. The V and J ends lost 2 bases and 8 bases, in that order; junction bases with no gene match: 13. The CDR3 here is CASSLTGASGPGTQYF. The CDR3 region has the DNA TGTGCCAGCAGTTTAACCGGGGCTAGCGGCCCCGGTACGCAGTATTTT.

The chain employs TRBV20-1 and TRBJ2-7; 7 nucleotides match TRBD2. Trimming took 0 bases from V and 6 from J; bases not matched to a gene: 5. The CDR3 is made up of 13 amino acids. Germline CDR1 is DFQATT and CDR2 is SNEGSKA (reference sequence). The DNA for the CDR3 is TGCAGTGCTAGAGATGCAGCGGGGTGCGAGCAGTACTTC. Translation: CSARDAAGCEQYF.

This sequence joins TRBV7-9 and TRBJ2-3; a possible D gene is TRBD2 (6 bases). Germline CDR1 reads SEHNR; CDR2 reads FQNEAQ (reference sequence). The CDR3 extends over 16 amino acids. The V and J ends lost 1 base and 2 bases respectively, with 13 bases between them. CDR3 protein: CASSLVGGTTTDTQYF. CDR3 sequence (DNA): TGTGCCAGCAGCTTAGTTGGCGGGACCACCACAGATACGCAGTATTTT. Supplemented by reference TRBV7-9 and TRBJ2-3, the full variable domain reads DTGVSQNPRHKITKRGQNVTFRCDPISEHNRLYWYRQTLGQGPEFLTYFQNEAQLEKSRLLSDRFSAERPKGSFSTLEIQRTEQGDSAMYLCASSLVGGTTTDTQYFGPGTRLTVL.

The rearrangement uses TRBV6-5 and TRBJ1-2, with 7 bases that match TRBD1. Trimming at V came to 8 bases and at J to 7 bases, leaving 13 bases not matched to a gene. The CDR3 runs 14 residues. The germline V gene encodes CDR1 MNHEY and CDR2 SVGAGI. The CDR3 DNA reads as TGTGCCAGCCTCAAGGCAGGGGGATCGTCTGGCTACACCTTC. This sequence encodes CASLKAGGSSGYTF.

The CDR3 spells CAISETASGRVPPIYNEQFF. The CDR3 DNA reads TGTGCCATCAGTGAGACCGCTAGCGGGAGGGTTCCGCCCATCTACAATGAGCAGTTCTTC. The chain uses TRBV10-3 and TRBJ2-1; 12 bases agree with TRBD2. This CDR3 spans 20 amino acids. CDR1 is ENHRY, CDR2 SYGVKD, per germline. The ends lost 2 bases at V and 3 bases at J; junction bases unmatched: 14.

The chain combines TRBV3-1 with TRBJ2-1; 9 bases match TRBD2. CDR1 is LGHDT, CDR2 YNNKEL, per germline (reference sequence). This CDR3 region has 16 residues. V lost 7 bases, J lost 0 bases, and 7 bases stayed unmatched. This chain's CDR3 is CASNPSGASSYNEQFF. The CDR3, as DNA: TGTGCCAGCAACCCTAGCGGGGCAAGCTCCTACAATGAGCAGTTCTTC.

The chain uses TRBV2 and TRBJ1-2, with D unclear. Looked up from germline, CDR1 is SNHLY and CDR2 is FYNNEI. V was trimmed by 3 bases and J by 5 bases, leaving 10 bases between them. This CDR3 region has 13 residues. The CDR3 DNA reads TGTGCCAGCAGTGACCAGCTAGCTTATGGCTACACCTTC. Translated: CASSDQLAYGYTF.

Here the CDR3 DNA reads TGTGCCGGACCTATCGACCGGGACATTTCGGGCTACACCTTC. Protein sequence: CAGPIDRDISGYTF. V usage is TRBV21-1 and J usage is TRBJ1-2; the table's D call TRBD1 went unverified against the DNA. TRBV21-1 is termed a pseudogene. This CDR3 comprises 14 residues.